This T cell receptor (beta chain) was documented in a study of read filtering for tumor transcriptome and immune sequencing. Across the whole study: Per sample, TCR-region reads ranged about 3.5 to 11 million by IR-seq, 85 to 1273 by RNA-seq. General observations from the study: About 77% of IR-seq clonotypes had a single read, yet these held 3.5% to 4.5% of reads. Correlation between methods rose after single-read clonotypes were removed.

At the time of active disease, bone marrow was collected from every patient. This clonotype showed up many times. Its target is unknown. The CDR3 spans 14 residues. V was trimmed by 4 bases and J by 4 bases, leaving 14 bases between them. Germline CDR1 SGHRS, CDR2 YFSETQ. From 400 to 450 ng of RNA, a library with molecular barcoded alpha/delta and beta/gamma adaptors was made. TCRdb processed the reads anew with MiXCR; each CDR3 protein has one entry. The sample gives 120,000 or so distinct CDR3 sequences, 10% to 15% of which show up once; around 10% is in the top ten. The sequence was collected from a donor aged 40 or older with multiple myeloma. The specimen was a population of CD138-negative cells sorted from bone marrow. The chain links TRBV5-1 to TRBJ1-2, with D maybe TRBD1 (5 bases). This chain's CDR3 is CASSGGDSLYGYTF. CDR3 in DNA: TGCGCCAGCAGCGGGGGGGACTCCCTCTATGGCTACACCTTC.